This T cell receptor (beta chain) was recorded in a study of blood T cells in healthy people across ages. This CDR3 has 14 residues. Germline V CDR1 and CDR2: SGHKS, YYEKEE (reference sequence). V was shortened by 1 base and J by 1 base, with 8 bases between the two germline ends. Whole-study findings and limits: Both higher diversity and more naive CD4+ cells marked long-lived donors when set against aged donors. PBMC samples, being unsorted, prevented any conclusive comparison of naive and antigen-experienced cells. Expanded clonotype changes were possibly confounded by unknown donor CMV status.

A J-beta primer mix and a sample-barcoded 5' primer were used in a second PCR of roughly 7 to 12 cycles. Every cDNA was tagged by a template-switch adaptor with 12 random nucleotides. TCRdb re-derived calls from the 5' RACE reads in MiXCR, one entry per CDR3 protein. This repertoire shows approximately 800,000 distinct CDR3 sequences, about 56% found once; its top ten account for approximately 24%. This clonotype was observed at least ten times. Its cognate antigen is unknown. Sequencing input: blood. The receptor was isolated from a man in his forties or fifties in good health. V is TRBV5-5 and J is TRBJ1-1, with D hard to call. The CDR3 reads CASSLIGRNTEAFF. The CDR3, as DNA: TGTGCCAGCAGCTTGATCGGGAGGAACACTGAAGCTTTCTTT.